One sample yielded the 28 T cell receptor beta chains listed below, sequenced in a study of blood T cell repertoires in COVID-19. Method: immunoSEQ multiplex PCR; TCRdb's copy keeps in-frame clones and lacks some. The sample has over 400,000 clones, 80% to 90% seen once. Material for sequencing was PBMCs or T cells enriched from blood (not recorded which). Receptors originate from a woman between 55 and 75 years old who had recovered from COVID-19.

V is TRBV16 and J is TRBJ2-7; no reliable D call. This CDR3 is 13 amino acids long. V lost 4 bases and J lost 2, with 9 bases in between. CDR1 KGHSY and CDR2 FQNENV come from the germline V gene. CDR3 sequence: CASSLTRTYEQYF. The DNA of the CDR3 is TGTGCCAGCAGCCTTACACGAACCTACGAGCAGTACTTC.

The chain employs TRBV5-5 and TRBJ1-4; the D is unclear. Germline CDR1 SGHKS, CDR2 YYEKEE (reference sequence). The germline V and J ends were trimmed by 4 bases and 0 bases, with 13 bases remaining between them. CDR3 length equals 16 residues. CDR3 loop: CASSQMAVSTNEKLFF. The CDR3 bases are TGTGCCAGCAGCCAGATGGCAGTGTCAACTAATGAAAAACTGTTTTTT. The full variable domain, completed using reference TRBV5-5 and TRBJ1-4, is DAGVTQSPTHLIKTRGQQVTLRCSPISGHKSVSWYQQVLGQGPQFIFQYYEKEERGRGNFPDRFSARQFPNYSSELNVNALLLGDSALYLCASSQMAVSTNEKLFFGSGTQLSVL.

The gene calls are TRBV27 and TRBJ2-1; no clear D. V lost 2 bases to trimming and J lost 0 bases, with 5 bases between them. This CDR3 is 14 amino acids long. Germline CDR1 reads MNHEY; CDR2 reads SMNVEV (reference sequence). CDR3 nucleotides: TGTGCCAGCAGTTTACGGAGCTCCTACAATGAGCAGTTCTTC. This sequence encodes CASSLRSSYNEQFF.

The chain has TRBV9 and TRBJ2-1, with TRBD2 as a possible D gene (5 bases). The CDR3 consists of 13 residues. CDR1 is SGDLS and CDR2 is YYNGEE in the germline V gene. V shed 0 bases and J shed 5 bases, with 6 bases lying between them. The CDR3 coding sequence is TGTGCCAGCAGCGTAGGAGGGAACAATGAGCAGTTCTTC. It yields the protein CASSVGGNNEQFF.

The chain is built from TRBV7-2 and TRBJ2-2; D perhaps matches TRBD1 (5 bases). With 6 bases removed from V and 1 base from J, the gap between germline ends came to 9 bases. CDR1 SGHTA and CDR2 FQGNSA come from the germline V gene. This CDR3 region has 14 residues. CDR3 in DNA: TGTGCCAGCAGGCTTCAGGGGAACACCGGGGAGCTGTTTTTT. The encoded protein is CASRLQGNTGELFF.

V is TRBV12-3 or TRBV12-4 and J is TRBJ1-2; D gene unclear. Deletions cut 2 bases from V and 9 bases from J, with 7 bases between. The CDR3 is 11 residues long. In nucleotides, the CDR3 is TGTGCCAGCAGTTTACGGGGTAGCTACACCTTC. It codes for CASSLRGSYTF.

J is TRBJ1-5 and V is TRBV27; D is unclear. V was shortened by 0 bases and J by 8 bases, with 8 bases between the two germline ends. Germline loops: CDR1 MNHEY, CDR2 SMNVEV (reference sequence). The CDR3 has 13 residues. The CDR3 DNA follows: TGTGCCAGCAGTTTATCCCTAATTGAGCCCCAGCATTTT. Amino acids: CASSLSLIEPQHF.

J is TRBJ1-4 and V is TRBV12-5; 7 nucleotides match TRBD1. The J segment lost 10 bases and the V segment lost 7 bases, leaving 9 bases of the junction unmatched. Germline V gene lookup returns CDR1 LGHNT and CDR2 FRNRAP. This CDR3 comprises 13 residues. CDR3: CASDRRDSPKLFF. The DNA of the CDR3 is TGTGCTAGTGATAGAAGGGACAGTCCAAAACTGTTTTTT. The full variable domain, with the rest looked up from reference TRBV12-5 and TRBJ1-4, is DARVTQTPRHKVTEMGQEVTMRCQPILGHNTVFWYRQTMMQGLELLAYFRNRAPLDDSGMPKDRFSAEMPDATLATLKIQPSEPRDSAVYFCASDRRDSPKLFFGSGTQLSVL.

The chain couples TRBV10-2 to TRBJ2-6; 15 bases are shared with TRBD2. Germline assignment: CDR1 WSHSY and CDR2 SAAADI. This CDR3 has 20 amino acids. Unmatched junction bases numbered 7, after V lost 4 bases and J lost 0 bases. CDR3 region: CASSGTSGGALDSGANVLTF. The CDR3 region has the DNA TGCGCCAGCAGTGGGACTAGCGGGGGGGCCCTAGACTCTGGGGCCAACGTCCTGACTTTC.

This clone has ten or more counts. The rearrangement uses TRBV6-5 and TRBJ1-6; the D gene is possibly TRBD1 (5 bases). The CDR3 has 14 residues. The V end was cut by 6 bases, the J end by 4 bases, with 10 bases between. CDR1 and CDR2 from the germline V gene are MNHEY and SVGAGI. The CDR3 spells CASRPGPYNSPLHF. CDR3 nucleotide sequence: TGTGCCAGCAGACCAGGGCCTTATAATTCACCCCTCCACTTT.

The rearrangement uses TRBV19 and TRBJ1-2; 10 nucleotides line up with TRBD1. CDR1 is LNHDA, CDR2 SQIVND, per germline (reference sequence). The ends lost 8 bases at V and 4 bases at J; junction bases unmatched: 16. The CDR3 extends over 17 amino acids. CDR3 sequence reads: CASHPLQTGGASYGYTF. In nucleotides, the CDR3 is TGTGCCAGTCACCCGCTTCAGACAGGGGGCGCTTCCTATGGCTACACCTTC.

The rearrangement joins TRBV2 to TRBJ1-1; 7 bases are shared with TRBD1. The V segment lost 7 bases and the J segment 2 bases; nucleotides outside the gene matches: 16. CDR3 length equals 17 residues. Germline values: CDR1 SNHLY, CDR2 FYNNEI. This CDR3 is CASIKGGIGGKNTEAFF. The CDR3 DNA reads TGTGCCAGCATCAAGGGAGGTATAGGGGGCAAAAACACTGAAGCTTTCTTT.

This sequence joins TRBV6-5 and TRBJ2-2, with 9 bases lining up with TRBD2. Trimming took 2 bases from V and 7 from J; bases not matched to a gene: 8. Germline lookup yields CDR1 MNHEY and CDR2 SVGAGI. The CDR3 consists of 16 residues. The CDR3 DNA reads as TGTGCCAGCAGTTACGCTGGCGGGGGGGCCGGCGGGGAGCTGTTTTTT. The encoded protein is CASSYAGGGAGGELFF.

Concerning this clone itself: Within the sample, other DNA sequences also encode this same CDR3. This chain connects TRBV18 to TRBJ1-3; TRBD1 might be the D (6 bases). The CDR3 covers 17 residues. V lost 3 bases, J lost 0 bases, and 15 bases lay in between. Germline lookup yields CDR1 KGHSH and CDR2 LQKENI. The CDR3 protein is CASSPGQGSSSGNTIYF. The CDR3 nucleotides read TGTGCCAGCTCACCCGGGCAGGGGTCGAGCTCTGGAAACACCATATATTTT.

V and J are TRBV30 and TRBJ2-1; 14 bases are a match to TRBD2. CDR1 GTSNPN and CDR2 SVGIG come from the germline V gene (reference sequence). There are 15 residues in the CDR3. The V and J ends lost 3 bases and 8 bases, in that order; junction bases with no gene match: 6. CDR3 loop: CAWRGLAGAGDEQFF. CDR3 in DNA: TGTGCCTGGAGGGGACTAGCGGGGGCGGGGGATGAGCAGTTCTTC.

The chain carries TRBV6-1 and TRBJ1-1; 9 nucleotides match TRBD1. This CDR3 is 15 amino acids long. Germline-derived CDR1 and CDR2 are MNHNS and SASEGT. V gave up 6 bases and J gave up 1 base; unmatched junction bases: 6. In DNA, the CDR3 is TGTGCCAGCAGCACTACGACAGGGGGGAACACTGAAGCTTTCTTT. This translates into CASSTTTGGNTEAFF.

This chain links TRBV19 with TRBJ1-1, with 8 bases that match TRBD1. The CDR3 runs to 13 residues. J gave up 3 bases and V 5 bases, and 2 bases lay outside the gene matches. Per the germline V gene, CDR1 is LNHDA and CDR2 is SQIVND (reference sequence). The CDR3 DNA sequence: TGTGCCAGTAGTCAGGGGGCTTACACTGAAGCTTTCTTT. It specifies CASSQGAYTEAFF.

V usage is TRBV7-9 and J usage is TRBJ2-7; tentative D call: TRBD1 (5 bases). Between the trimmed V and J ends, which lost 3 bases and 5 bases, there was a span of 14 bases. CDR3 length equals 14 residues. Germline V gene data show CDR1 as SEHNR and CDR2 as FQNEAQ (reference sequence). CDR3 residues: CASSLSPGINEQYF. For the CDR3, the DNA is TGTGCCAGCAGCTTGTCCCCAGGGATCAACGAGCAGTACTTC. Based on the CDR3 plus reference TRBV7-9 and TRBJ2-7, the full variable domain is DTGVSQNPRHKITKRGQNVTFRCDPISEHNRLYWYRQTLGQGPEFLTYFQNEAQLEKSRLLSDRFSAERPKGSFSTLEIQRTEQGDSAMYLCASSLSPGINEQYFGPGTRLTVT.

The chain has TRBV7-9 and TRBJ1-2; D not resolved. The V end lost 5 bases, the J end lost 6 bases, and 19 bases lay between the germline ends. Per the germline V gene, CDR1 is SEHNR and CDR2 is FQNEAQ (reference sequence). The CDR3 has 15 amino acids. The CDR3 bases are TGTGCCAGCAGCACCCGACACCGCGCAGGTGATGGCTACACCTTC. This codes for CASSTRHRAGDGYTF.

The chain combines TRBV11-2 with TRBJ2-5, with TRBD2 as a possible D gene (5 bases). The CDR3 runs 14 residues. Germline CDR1 SGHAT, CDR2 FQNNGV. The germline V and J ends were trimmed by 2 bases and 4 bases, with 11 bases remaining between them. CDR3 loop: CASSLLLDRETQYF. CDR3 nucleotides: TGTGCCAGCAGCTTACTACTAGATAGAGAGACCCAGTACTTC.

This chain joins TRBV24-1 and TRBJ2-1; 11 nucleotides line up with TRBD2. V gave up 4 bases and J gave up 0 bases; unmatched junction bases: 16. Germline CDR1 is KGHDR and CDR2 is SFDVKD. The CDR3 is 21 amino acids. CDR3 in DNA: TGTGCCACCAGTGACCCCCTAGGTAGCGGGGGGGAAAGGGGCTCCTACAATGAGCAGTTCTTC. Translated: CATSDPLGSGGERGSYNEQFF.

The chain combines TRBV4-1 with TRBJ2-7, with 8 bases fitting TRBD1. Germline V CDR1 and CDR2: MGHRA, YSYEKL. The CDR3 covers 15 residues. The trim removed 2 bases at V and 1 base at J, leaving 4 bases unmatched. The CDR3 nucleotides are TGCGCCAGCAGCCAACCCGGGACAGGATCCTACGAGCAGTACTTC. This encodes CASSQPGTGSYEQYF.

The chain recombines TRBV6-5 with TRBJ2-1, with 7 bases fitting TRBD1. The CDR3 covers 14 residues. The junction had 6 bases not matched to a gene; V was cut back by 6 bases and J by 4 bases. Germline values: CDR1 MNHEY, CDR2 SVGAGI. CDR3 protein: CASRRQGLYNEQFF. The CDR3 coding sequence is TGTGCCAGCAGGAGACAGGGATTATACAATGAGCAGTTCTTC.

The genes are TRBV5-1 and TRBJ2-3, with D unresolved. V gave up 5 bases and J gave up 1 base, with 8 bases separating them. The CDR3 runs 13 residues. Germline lookup yields CDR1 SGHRS and CDR2 YFSETQ. This CDR3 reads CASRNRGTDTQYF. For the CDR3, the DNA is TGCGCCAGCAGAAACCGAGGCACAGATACGCAGTATTTT.

In its sample, this clone was seen once. This chain uses TRBV29-1 with TRBJ2-3; 13 bases are shared with TRBD2. CDR1 and CDR2 from the germline V gene are SQVTM and ANQGSEA. The trim removed 5 bases at V and 6 bases at J, leaving 14 bases unmatched. The CDR3 is 17 amino acids. The CDR3 spells CSVPGLAGPTNWDTQYF. CDR3 in DNA: TGCAGCGTTCCGGGACTAGCGGGGCCCACTAACTGGGATACGCAGTATTTT.

The rearrangement joins TRBV6-5 to TRBJ1-2; TRBD1 aligns across 7 bases. The CDR3 has 13 amino acids. Germline CDR1 is MNHEY and CDR2 is SVGAGI. V was pared by 4 bases and J by 7 bases, with 6 bases of the junction left unmatched. The chain's CDR3 is CASSLEGTAGYTF. CDR3 sequence (DNA): TGTGCCAGCAGTTTGGAAGGGACAGCTGGCTACACCTTC.

V usage is TRBV19 and J usage is TRBJ1-1; weak D call: TRBD1 (5 bases). This CDR3 region has 16 residues. V was clipped by 1 base and J by 3 bases, with 15 bases between them. Germline V gene data show CDR1 as LNHDA and CDR2 as SQIVND (reference sequence). The CDR3 bases are TGTGCCAGTAGTATAGTGACCGCCACAGGTCACACTGAAGCTTTCTTT. This encodes CASSIVTATGHTEAFF.

Concerning this clone itself: This same CDR3 is encoded by further DNA sequences in the sample. This chain connects TRBV3-1 (or the pseudogene TRBV3-2) to TRBJ1-3; D gene unclear. V lost 4 bases to trimming and J lost 0 bases, with 4 bases between them. The CDR3 has 13 residues. The germline CDR1 and CDR2 sequences are LGHDT and YNNKEL (reference sequence). Written as DNA, the CDR3 is TGTGCCAGCAGCCCGTCCTCTGGAAACACCATATATTTT. It is translated as CASSPSSGNTIYF.